This record looks at one TCR beta chain sequence and its context. The antigen remains undetermined. Both TRBC1 and TRBC2 were covered by a beta constant-region primer of two equimolar oligonucleotides. Four rounds of PCR amplified the ligated cDNA using nested alpha and beta constant-region primers plus SP2. From the UMI-ligation and nested PCR reads, TCRdb called clonotypes with MiXCR, one entry per CDR3 protein. This sample carries roughly 150,000 distinct CDR3 sequences, 15% to 20% of them seen once, and the ten largest clones take roughly 0.63%. Cells stained for CD3, CD4, CD8, CD45RA, CD27 and viability were sorted into four CD45RA/CD27 subsets. These data originate in a study of naive and memory T cell subsets. Points from the study as a whole: Especially in CD8 cells, naive repertoires contained a few larger clonotypes, possibly CD45RA-re-expressing memory cells. Each distinct alpha or beta sequence counts as one clonotype. Expression changes during T cell differentiation may affect RNA-based TCR counts. Findings for naive and memory subsets could not be checked against ground truth.

V lost 7 bases to trimming and J lost 4 bases, with 14 bases between them. Germline CDR1 is SQVTM and CDR2 is ANQGSEA. CDR3 length: 12 residues. The TCR comes from a human donor in good health. The sequenced sample consisted of naive CD8+ T cells from blood. J is TRBJ2-7 and V is TRBV29-1, with D perhaps given as TRBD1 or TRBD2 (5 bases each). The CDR3 nucleotides read TGCAGCGCCTCAAGGGACCAATACGAGCAGTACTTC. Its protein product is CSASRDQYEQYF.